A single sample gave rise to the 19 T cell receptor beta chains below, sequenced in a study of blood T cell repertoires in COVID-19. Assay: immunoSEQ multiplex PCR; the TCRdb copy retains only in-frame clones and omits some. The data hold some 210,000 clones, with about 83% observed a single time. Sequencing input: peripheral blood. These receptors all come from a woman in her 70s with active or convalescent COVID-19.

The rearrangement links TRBV19 to TRBJ2-4; 7 bases match TRBD1. The J segment lost 0 bases and the V segment lost 9 bases, leaving 5 bases of the junction unmatched. The CDR3 length is 14 residues. The germline CDR1 and CDR2 sequences are LNHDA and SQIVND (reference sequence). Here the CDR3 DNA reads TGTGCCAGCCGGGACAGCCTAGCCAAAAACATTCAGTACTTC. It yields the protein CASRDSLAKNIQYF.

The sample holds one count of this clone. The rearrangement uses TRBV12-3 or TRBV12-4 and TRBJ2-1; 7 positions agree with TRBD1. J was trimmed by 7 bases and V by 4 bases; bases with no gene match: 4. This CDR3 is built from 13 residues. DNA of the CDR3: TGTGCCAGCAGTTCGGGACAGCTTAATGAGCAGTTCTTC. This gives the protein CASSSGQLNEQFF.

This clone has just one count. This chain joins TRBV9 and TRBJ2-3; 9 bases are a match to TRBD2. The CDR3 has 15 residues. The germline CDR1 and CDR2 sequences are SGDLS and YYNGEE. The ends lost 2 bases at V and 5 bases at J; junction bases unmatched: 6. CDR3 bases: TGTGCCAGCAGCGTCGGCGGGAGGGCCGTAGATACGCAGTATTTT. It codes for CASSVGGRAVDTQYF.

This chain connects TRBV11-1 to TRBJ2-7, with TRBD2 matching over 14 bases. The germline V gene encodes CDR1 SGHAT and CDR2 FQDESV (reference sequence). V lost 4 bases and J lost 6; bases outside the gene matches: 2. CDR3 length: 14 residues. CDR3 amino acids: CASSSGLAGGEQYF. The CDR3 DNA follows: TGTGCCAGCAGCTCAGGACTAGCGGGAGGCGAGCAGTACTTC.

This chain joins TRBV19 and TRBJ2-2; a weak D match, TRBD1 (7 bases). Trimming took 3 bases from V and 6 from J, leaving 20 bases between them. The germline V gene has CDR1 LNHDA and CDR2 SQIVND (reference sequence). This CDR3 has 17 residues. CDR3 protein: CASSILGGTVPPGELFF. CDR3 coding DNA: TGTGCCAGTAGTATTTTAGGAGGGACAGTCCCCCCCGGGGAGCTGTTTTTT. Based on the CDR3 plus reference TRBV19 and TRBJ2-2, the full variable domain is DGGITQSPKYLFRKEGQNVTLSCEQNLNHDAMYWYRQDPGQGLRLIYYSQIVNDFQKGDIAEGYSVSREKKESFPLTVTSAQKNPTAFYLCASSILGGTVPPGELFFGEGSRLTVL.

The J gene is TRBJ1-2, the V gene TRBV15; D remains unclear. Looked up from germline, CDR1 is LNHNV and CDR2 is YYDKDF (reference sequence). The V gene lost 5 bases and the J gene lost 2 bases, with 15 bases spanning the gap. The CDR3 totals 15 residues. The CDR3 region has the DNA TGTGCCACCAGCGCTCAGGTTGCCCGAAACTATGGCTACACCTTC. Amino acids: CATSAQVARNYGYTF.

The chain combines TRBV5-8 with TRBJ2-3, with 8 bases matching TRBD1. The junction had 14 bases not matched to a gene; V was cut back by 6 bases and J by 2 bases. Germline lookup yields CDR1 SGHTS and CDR2 YDEGEE. CDR3 length: 17 residues. The CDR3 region has the DNA TGTGCCAGCATCGAATATGACAGGGGAGGCTCCACAGATACGCAGTATTTT. Protein product: CASIEYDRGGSTDTQYF.

CDR3 protein: CASSPDRGQRSNQPQHF. The CDR3 bases are TGTGCCAGCTCACCGGACAGAGGACAGCGGAGCAATCAGCCCCAGCATTTT. V gene TRBV18 combines with J gene TRBJ1-5; D is possibly TRBD1 (6 bases). The CDR3 spans 17 residues. Germline CDR1 is KGHSH and CDR2 is LQKENI. Trimming took 3 bases from V and 1 from J, leaving 16 bases between them.

This chain joins TRBV21-1 and TRBJ2-3; TRBD2, as called in the table, went unchecked against the DNA. TRBV21-1 has pseudogene status. The CDR3 loop spans 15 amino acids. The CDR3 nucleotides read TGTGCCAGCAGTCAACTAGCGGGAGGGACAGATACGCAGTATTTT. Its protein is CASSQLAGGTDTQYF.

The chain combines TRBV29-1 with TRBJ1-2; weak D call: TRBD1 (6 bases). With 6 bases removed from V and 2 bases from J, the gap between germline ends came to 13 bases. The length of the CDR3 is 13 residues. From germline, CDR1 is SQVTM and CDR2 ANQGSEA. CDR3 sequence: CSVRDTSNYGYTF. CDR3 nucleotide sequence: TGCAGCGTCCGGGACACCTCGAACTATGGCTACACCTTC. The whole variable domain, filled in from reference TRBV29-1 and TRBJ1-2, reads SAVISQKPSRDICQRGTSLTIQCQVDSQVTMMFWYRQQPGQSLTLIATANQGSEATYESGFVIDKFPISRPNLTFSTLTVSNMSPEDSSIYLCSVRDTSNYGYTFGSGTRLTVV.

The gene calls are TRBV18 and TRBJ1-1; D gene ambiguous. V dropped 1 base and J dropped 4 bases, with 10 bases sitting between them. The CDR3 covers 14 residues. CDR1 is KGHSH and CDR2 is LQKENI in the germline V gene. CDR3 coding DNA: TGTGCCAGCTCACCACTATCTGGGCCCACTGAAGCTTTCTTT. Protein product: CASSPLSGPTEAFF.

CDR3 DNA: TGCGCCAGCTCCGGGACAGTGGGCTACGAGCAGTACTTC. Protein sequence: CASSGTVGYEQYF. The chain joins TRBV5-1 to TRBJ2-7; 7 nucleotides align to TRBD1. In germline, CDR1 is SGHRS, CDR2 YFSETQ. The CDR3 consists of 13 residues. The junction had 7 bases not matched to a gene; V was cut back by 7 bases and J by 3 bases. Based on the CDR3 plus reference TRBV5-1 and TRBJ2-7, the full variable domain is KAGVTQTPRYLIKTRGQQVTLSCSPISGHRSVSWYQQTPGQGLQFLFEYFSETQRNKGNFPGRFSGRQFSNSRSEMNVSTLELGDSALYLCASSGTVGYEQYFGPGTRLTVT.

The chain combines TRBV19 with TRBJ1-1; tentative D call: TRBD1 (5 bases). The CDR3 runs 17 residues. Between the trimmed V and J ends, which lost 4 bases and 0 bases, there was a span of 18 bases. In germline, CDR1 is LNHDA, CDR2 SQIVND (reference sequence). The CDR3 loop reads CASSTLNRGHLNTEAFF. The CDR3 coding sequence is TGTGCCAGTAGTACCCTTAATAGGGGCCATCTGAACACTGAAGCTTTCTTT.

This chain joins TRBV28 and TRBJ1-3; 7 positions match TRBD1. Trimming cost V 5 bases and J 2 bases; bases outside gene matches: 3. The CDR3 extends over 14 amino acids. Germline CDR1 reads MDHEN; CDR2 reads SYDVKM. CDR3: CASSHQGAGNTIYF. The CDR3 bases are TGTGCCAGCAGTCACCAGGGGGCTGGAAACACCATATATTTT.

This clone showed up just once. The chain couples TRBV4-1 to TRBJ2-3; maybe TRBD2 (6 bases). CDR3 length equals 18 residues. Per germline, CDR1 MGHRA and CDR2 YSYEKL. V lost 3 bases and J lost 5, with 24 bases in between. The CDR3 region has the DNA TGCGCCAGCAGCCACATTCAGAGGAGGGCGAGGAGGGTAGATACGCAGTATTTT. This sequence encodes CASSHIQRRARRVDTQYF.

This chain joins TRBV29-1 and TRBJ1-1; D gene ambiguous. Trimming left V 7 bases short and J 0 bases short, with 9 bases between. The CDR3 has 12 amino acids. The V gene's germline CDR1 is SQVTM and CDR2 ANQGSEA. The CDR3 reads CSGLPMNTEAFF. Written as DNA, the CDR3 is TGCAGCGGACTACCCATGAACACTGAAGCTTTCTTT. Supplemented by reference TRBV29-1 and TRBJ1-1, the full variable domain reads SAVISQKPSRDICQRGTSLTIQCQVDSQVTMMFWYRQQPGQSLTLIATANQGSEATYESGFVIDKFPISRPNLTFSTLTVSNMSPEDSSIYLCSGLPMNTEAFFGQGTRLTVV.

The chain joins TRBV28 to TRBJ1-5, with TRBD1 identical over 12 bases. Per germline, CDR1 MDHEN and CDR2 SYDVKM. V gave up 7 bases and J gave up 6 bases; unmatched junction bases: 13. This CDR3 spans 17 amino acids. CDR3: CASTTRGGTGGPQPQHF. CDR3 DNA: TGTGCCAGCACCACCCGGGGCGGGACAGGGGGCCCTCAGCCCCAGCATTTT. Together with reference TRBV28 and TRBJ1-5, the CDR3 gives the full variable domain: DVKVTQSSRYLVKRTGEKVFLECVQDMDHENMFWYRQDPGLGLRLIYFSYDVKMKEKGDIPEGYSVSREKKERFSLILESASTNQTSMYLCASTTRGGTGGPQPQHFGDGTRLSIL.

This clone came up a few times. The V call is TRBV19, the J call TRBJ1-5; possible D gene TRBD1, 6 bases. The V gene lost 1 base and the J gene lost 6 bases, with 16 bases spanning the gap. The V gene's germline CDR1 is LNHDA and CDR2 SQIVND (reference sequence). The CDR3 totals 16 residues. In nucleotides, the CDR3 is TGTGCCAGTAGTATAGTGGGGGGAGGGGGACTTCAGCCCCAGCATTTT. Translated, it gives CASSIVGGGGLQPQHF.

The chain uses TRBV15 and TRBJ1-2, with D possibly TRBD1 on 6 matching bases. Germline V gene data show CDR1 as LNHNV and CDR2 as YYDKDF (reference sequence). CDR3 size: 15 residues. V was shortened by 3 bases and J by 7 bases, with 18 bases between the two germline ends. The CDR3 DNA sequence: TGTGCCACCAGCAGGGGTTCAGAGGGGGTATTTGGCTACACCTTC. Residues: CATSRGSEGVFGYTF.